What follows are 21 T cell receptor beta chains derived from one specimen sequenced in a study of cytomegalovirus exposure and HLA in healthy donors. Here immunoSEQ multiplex PCR was the method, and the copy in TCRdb shows in-frame clones only, minus some. Of more than 95,000 clones in the sample, about nine tenths were seen once. The sequenced material came from PBMCs. These receptors were collected from a man aged 18-30 years in good health and CMV-seronegative.

The CDR3 DNA follows: TGTGCCAGCAGTGAGGGGGGGACAGGGGCCTACGAGCAGTACTTC. Its protein product is CASSEGGTGAYEQYF. The chain is built from TRBV6-1 and TRBJ2-7; TRBD1 agrees at 10 bases. V gave up 3 bases and J gave up 2 bases; unmatched junction bases: 4. CDR3 length: 15 residues. Germline V gene sequence: CDR1 MNHNS, CDR2 SASEGT.

V and J are TRBV11-3 and TRBJ2-5, with D possibly TRBD1 on 6 matching bases. The germline V gene has CDR1 SGHNT and CDR2 YENEEA. V was clipped by 4 bases and J by 4 bases, with 13 bases between them. This CDR3 spans 14 amino acids. The CDR3 loop reads CASSSIRGRETQYF. CDR3 DNA sequence: TGTGCCAGCAGCTCTATCAGGGGTAGAGAGACCCAGTACTTC.

V is TRBV28 and J is TRBJ2-4, with 13 nucleotides matching TRBD2. CDR3 size: 18 residues. Germline V lookup: CDR1 MDHEN, CDR2 SYDVKM. With V trimmed by 3 bases and J by 2 bases, 7 bases remained unmatched. For the CDR3, the DNA is TGTGCCAGCAGTTTGAGACTAGCGGGGGGACCGACCAAAAACATTCAGTACTTC. Translated: CASSLRLAGGPTKNIQYF.

The J gene is TRBJ1-5, the V gene TRBV4-1, with D uncertain. The CDR3 extends over 15 amino acids. The V end was cut by 1 base, the J end by 6 bases, with 13 bases between. The germline CDR1 and CDR2 sequences are MGHRA and YSYEKL. CDR3 loop: CASSQALGSGQPQHF. The DNA of the CDR3 is TGCGCCAGCAGCCAAGCACTGGGTTCGGGTCAGCCCCAGCATTTT.

The rearrangement links TRBV7-9 to TRBJ2-1; 9 bases align to TRBD2. The CDR3 runs 14 residues. Unmatched junction bases numbered 1, after V lost 3 bases and J lost 4 bases. CDR1 SEHNR and CDR2 FQNEAQ come from the germline V gene (reference sequence). CDR3 in DNA: TGTGCCAGCAGCTTTAGCGGGAGTTACAATGAGCAGTTCTTC. Translation: CASSFSGSYNEQFF.

The chain employs TRBV19 and TRBJ2-7, with D uncertain. Trimming left V 1 base short and J 3 bases short, with 16 bases between. Germline V CDR1 and CDR2: LNHDA, SQIVND (reference sequence). This CDR3 has 16 residues. The CDR3 DNA follows: TGTGCCAGTAGTATAGGAAATCCGAGGATATTCTACGAGCAGTACTTC. It specifies CASSIGNPRIFYEQYF.

The chain combines TRBV7-8 with TRBJ1-3; D may be TRBD1 (5 bases). The CDR3 loop spans 15 amino acids. With 1 base removed from V and 0 bases from J, the gap between germline ends came to 7 bases. Germline V gene sequence: CDR1 SGHVS, CDR2 FQNEAQ. CDR3 region: CASSLEQGSGNTIYF. In DNA form, the CDR3 reads TGTGCCAGCAGCTTAGAGCAGGGCTCTGGAAACACCATATATTTT. Full variable domain (outside the CDR3, taken from reference TRBV7-8 and TRBJ1-3): GAGVSQSPRYKVAKRGQDVALRCDPISGHVSLFWYQQALGQGPEFLTYFQNEAQLDKSGLPSDRFFAERPEGSVSTLKIQRTQQEDSAVYLCASSLEQGSGNTIYFGEGSWLTVV.

This clone was counted a single time. The gene calls are TRBV10-2 and TRBJ2-6; perhaps TRBD1 as D (6 bases). This CDR3 has 15 amino acids. V dropped 7 bases and J dropped 4 bases, with 14 bases sitting between them. Germline V gene sequence: CDR1 WSHSY, CDR2 SAAADI. CDR3 sequence: CASTETGLGANVLTF. The CDR3 coding sequence is TGCGCCAGCACAGAGACAGGACTGGGGGCCAACGTCCTGACTTTC.

This clone occurred a few times. The chain uses TRBV9 and TRBJ1-5; D is unresolved. Germline values: CDR1 SGDLS, CDR2 YYNGEE. Trimming took 0 bases from V and 2 from J, leaving 3 bases between them. There are 13 residues in the CDR3. CDR3 DNA: TGTGCCAGCAGCGTAGCGGGCAATCAGCCCCAGCATTTT. Amino acids: CASSVAGNQPQHF.

The rearrangement joins TRBV7-9 to TRBJ2-3; 7 bases align to TRBD1. The V segment lost 4 bases and the J segment 7 bases; nucleotides outside the gene matches: 8. The CDR3 extends over 14 amino acids. Germline CDR1 SEHNR, CDR2 FQNEAQ (reference sequence). The CDR3 coding sequence is TGTGCCAGCAGCTCCGGGGACAGTCTATATACGCAGTATTTT. It yields the protein CASSSGDSLYTQYF.

The rearrangement joins TRBV4-1 to TRBJ2-1, with 9 bases that match TRBD2. This CDR3 contains 16 residues. Germline CDR1 is MGHRA and CDR2 is YSYEKL. Trimming cost V 3 bases and J 7 bases; bases outside gene matches: 10. The CDR3 sequence is CASSHLAGTGQNEQFF. CDR3 in DNA: TGCGCCAGCAGCCACCTAGCGGGGACGGGCCAGAATGAGCAGTTCTTC.

The CDR3 here is CAWSPPGFEQFF. The DNA for the CDR3 is TGTGCCTGGAGTCCCCCGGGGTTTGAGCAGTTCTTC. This chain uses TRBV30 with TRBJ2-1; weak D call: TRBD2 (5 bases). V was shortened by 2 bases and J by 9 bases, with 11 bases between the two germline ends. The germline CDR1 and CDR2 sequences are GTSNPN and SVGIG (reference sequence). The CDR3 is made up of 12 amino acids.

The sample holds one count of this clone. The chain has TRBV7-9 and TRBJ2-5; TRBD1 might be the D (5 bases). Deletions cut 2 bases from V and 1 base from J, with 20 bases between. Germline loops: CDR1 SEHNR, CDR2 FQNEAQ (reference sequence). The length of the CDR3 is 18 residues. As DNA, the CDR3 is TGTGCCAGCAGCTTATCCCCACGATTGACAGACCCCCAAGAGACCCAGTACTTC. Its translation: CASSLSPRLTDPQETQYF.

The V gene is TRBV7-2, the J gene TRBJ2-5; 10 bases agree with TRBD2. Trimming took 0 bases from V and 6 from J; bases not matched to a gene: 7. The V gene's germline CDR1 is SGHTA and CDR2 FQGNSA. The CDR3 extends over 16 amino acids. This chain's CDR3 is CASSLARAGGRQTQYF. In DNA form, the CDR3 reads TGTGCCAGCAGCTTAGCACGAGCGGGGGGGCGTCAGACCCAGTACTTC.

This chain connects TRBV7-6 to TRBJ2-2; D remains unclear. V dropped 1 base and J dropped 5 bases, with 8 bases sitting between them. This CDR3 is built from 14 residues. In germline, CDR1 is SGHVS, CDR2 FNYEAQ. The CDR3 spells CASSLDVGTGELFF. CDR3 bases: TGTGCCAGCAGCTTAGATGTCGGGACCGGGGAGCTGTTTTTT.

This chain links TRBV28 with TRBJ1-1; D unresolved. Trimming shortened V by 7 bases and J by 5 bases, and 20 bases separated the two germline ends. Germline values: CDR1 MDHEN, CDR2 SYDVKM. CDR3 length: 15 amino acids. The CDR3 loop is CASTAPREVFTEAFF. CDR3 coding DNA: TGTGCCAGCACCGCTCCACGGGAGGTCTTTACTGAAGCTTTCTTT.

The genes are TRBV6-1 and TRBJ2-1; 13 nucleotides match TRBD2. The germline V gene encodes CDR1 MNHNS and CDR2 SASEGT. CDR3 length: 16 residues. The ends lost 5 bases at V and 6 bases at J; junction bases unmatched: 7. CDR3 nucleotides: TGTGCCAGCAGTAAAGGGACTAGCGGGGTTCGCAATGAGCAGTTCTTC. This sequence encodes CASSKGTSGVRNEQFF.

J is TRBJ2-1 and V is TRBV12-5; 7 bases map to TRBD1. Germline V CDR1 and CDR2: LGHNT, FRNRAP. Trimming at V came to 6 bases and at J to 0 bases, leaving 5 bases not matched to a gene. CDR3 length: 15 residues. CDR3 nucleotides: TGTGCTAGTGGCACTACAGGGGTCTCCTACAATGAGCAGTTCTTC. The encoded protein is CASGTTGVSYNEQFF. Full variable domain (outside the CDR3, taken from reference TRBV12-5 and TRBJ2-1): DARVTQTPRHKVTEMGQEVTMRCQPILGHNTVFWYRQTMMQGLELLAYFRNRAPLDDSGMPKDRFSAEMPDATLATLKIQPSEPRDSAVYFCASGTTGVSYNEQFFGPGTRLTVL.

V usage is TRBV5-4 and J usage is TRBJ2-7; weak D call: TRBD1 (6 bases). The CDR3 has 15 residues. Trimming took 4 bases from V and 0 from J, leaving 14 bases between them. Germline V gene sequence: CDR1 SGHNT, CDR2 YYREEE (reference sequence). The DNA for the CDR3 is TGTGCCAGCAGCCGTGTCCGGGACACCTCCTACGAGCAGTACTTC. Translated: CASSRVRDTSYEQYF.

The chain combines TRBV28 with TRBJ2-3, with 10 bases that match TRBD2. J lost 5 bases, V lost 2 bases, and 4 bases had no gene match. Germline CDR1 reads MDHEN; CDR2 reads SYDVKM. CDR3 length equals 15 residues. The CDR3 DNA follows: TGTGCCAGCAGTTTAGGGTCTAGCGGGAGAGATACGCAGTATTTT. This translates into CASSLGSSGRDTQYF.

This chain links TRBV9 with TRBJ2-1; 9 nucleotides match TRBD2. V trimming: 1 base; J trimming: 9 bases; junction bases outside the gene matches: 8. Germline V CDR1 and CDR2: SGDLS, YYNGEE. CDR3 length equals 15 residues. Written as DNA, the CDR3 is TGTGCCAGCAGCGTATTAGCGGGAGAAGGGGTTGAGCAGTTCTTC. Protein product: CASSVLAGEGVEQFF.